This entry is about one T cell receptor (beta chain). Antigen: not known. J lost 1 base, V lost 8 bases, and 1 base had no gene match. CDR1 SNHLY and CDR2 FYNNEI come from the germline V gene. This CDR3 has 13 amino acids. The data derive from a study of cytomegalovirus exposure and HLA in healthy donors. Study results and caveats: Accurate predictions that matched the HLA-A and HLA-B alleles of most subjects were reportedly made from TCR beta sequences.

The PCR made use of 60 Vbeta and 13 Jbeta primers. Data came from immunoSEQ multiplex PCR; TCRdb stores just in-frame clones and leaves some out. The sample records 150,000 to 200,000 clones, approximately 72% being singletons. V gene TRBV2 combines with J gene TRBJ2-7; 11 nucleotides line up with TRBD2. The TCR comes from a female donor in good health and CMV-seronegative. Sample: PBMCs. The CDR3 DNA reads as TGTGCCAGCCTAGCGGGAGGATCCTACGAGCAGTACTTC. Amino acids: CASLAGGSYEQYF.